This T cell receptor (beta chain) derives from a study of tissue T cells after allogeneic stem cell transplantation. Study results and limitations: TCR repertoires tracked anatomic similarity, regardless of disease or transplant status.

Notes on this clone: The antigen is undetermined.

Assay used: immunoSEQ multiplex PCR; TCRdb lists only in-frame clones, some missing. The table has 20,000 to 30,000 clones, around 79% seen once; the top ten hold approximately 8%. Non-transplant comparator patients with other cancers had at least five gastrointestinal samples and no known gastrointestinal disease. The CDR3 is 12 amino acids. V dropped 6 bases and J dropped 8 bases, with 13 bases sitting between them. This chain joins TRBV12-3 or TRBV12-4 and TRBJ1-2; no clear D gene. This receptor was obtained from a female donor of 60 years or more with lung cancer. This sample comprised tissue from the ileum, obtained at autopsy. The CDR3 loop is CASSLSHSGYTF. CDR3 coding DNA: TGTGCCAGCAGCCTTTCTCATTCCGGCTACACCTTC.